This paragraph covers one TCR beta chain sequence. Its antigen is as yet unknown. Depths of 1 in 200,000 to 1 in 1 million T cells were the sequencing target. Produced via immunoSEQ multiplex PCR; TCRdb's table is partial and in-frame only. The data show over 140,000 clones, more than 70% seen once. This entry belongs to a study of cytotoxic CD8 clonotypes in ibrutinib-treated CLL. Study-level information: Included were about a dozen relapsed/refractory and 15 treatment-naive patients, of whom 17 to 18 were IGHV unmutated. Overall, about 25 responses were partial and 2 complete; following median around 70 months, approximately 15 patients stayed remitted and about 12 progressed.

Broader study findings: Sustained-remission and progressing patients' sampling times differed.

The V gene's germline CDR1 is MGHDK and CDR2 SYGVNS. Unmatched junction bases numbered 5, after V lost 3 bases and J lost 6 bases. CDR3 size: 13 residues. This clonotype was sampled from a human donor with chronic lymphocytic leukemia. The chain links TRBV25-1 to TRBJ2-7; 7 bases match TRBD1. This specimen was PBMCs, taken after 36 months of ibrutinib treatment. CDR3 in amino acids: CASSEGQILEQYF. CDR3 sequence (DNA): TGTGCCAGCAGTGAGGGACAGATCCTCGAGCAGTACTTC.